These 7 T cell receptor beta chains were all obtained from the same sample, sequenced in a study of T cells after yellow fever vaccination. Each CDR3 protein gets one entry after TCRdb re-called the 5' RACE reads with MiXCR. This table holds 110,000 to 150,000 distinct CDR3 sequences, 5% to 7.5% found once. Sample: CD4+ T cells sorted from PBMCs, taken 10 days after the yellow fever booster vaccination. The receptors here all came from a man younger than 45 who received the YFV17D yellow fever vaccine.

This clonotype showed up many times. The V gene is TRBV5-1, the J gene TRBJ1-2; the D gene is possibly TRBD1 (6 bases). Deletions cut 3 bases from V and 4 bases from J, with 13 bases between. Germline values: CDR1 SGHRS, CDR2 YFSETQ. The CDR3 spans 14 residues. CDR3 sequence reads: CASSSGQPGYGYTF. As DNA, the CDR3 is TGCGCCAGCAGCTCCGGACAGCCCGGCTATGGCTACACCTTC.

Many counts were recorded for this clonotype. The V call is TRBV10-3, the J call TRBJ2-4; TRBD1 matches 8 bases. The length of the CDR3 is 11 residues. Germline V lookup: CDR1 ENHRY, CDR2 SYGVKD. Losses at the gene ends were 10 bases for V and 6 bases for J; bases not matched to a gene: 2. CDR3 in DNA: TGTGCCACCGACAGGGGAAACATTCAGTACTTC. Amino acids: CATDRGNIQYF.

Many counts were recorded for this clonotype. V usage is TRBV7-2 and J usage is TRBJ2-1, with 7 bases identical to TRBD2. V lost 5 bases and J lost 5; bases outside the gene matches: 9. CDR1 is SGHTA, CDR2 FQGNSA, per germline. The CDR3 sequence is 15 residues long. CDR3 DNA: TGTGCCAGCAGCAGGGAACTAGCGCCCCACAATGAGCAGTTCTTC. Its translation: CASSRELAPHNEQFF.

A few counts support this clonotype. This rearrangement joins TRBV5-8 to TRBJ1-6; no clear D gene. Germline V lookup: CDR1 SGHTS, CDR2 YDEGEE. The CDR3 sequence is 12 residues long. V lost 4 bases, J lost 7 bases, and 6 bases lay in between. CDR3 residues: CASSGRNSPLHF. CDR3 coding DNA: TGTGCCAGCAGCGGAAGGAATTCACCCCTCCACTTT.

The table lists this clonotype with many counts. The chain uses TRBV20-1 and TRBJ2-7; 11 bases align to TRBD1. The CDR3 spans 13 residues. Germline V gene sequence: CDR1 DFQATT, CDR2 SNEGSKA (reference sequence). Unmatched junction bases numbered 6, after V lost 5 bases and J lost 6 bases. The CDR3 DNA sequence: TGCAGTGCTCCACGGACAGGGGGCGTCGAGCAGTACTTC. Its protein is CSAPRTGGVEQYF.

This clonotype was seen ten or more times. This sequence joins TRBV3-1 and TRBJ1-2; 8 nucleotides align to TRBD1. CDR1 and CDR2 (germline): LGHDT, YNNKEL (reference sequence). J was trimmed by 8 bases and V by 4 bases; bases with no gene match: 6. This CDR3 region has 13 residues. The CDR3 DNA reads TGTGCCAGCAGCCTACAGGGGGTATCGGGCTACACCTTC. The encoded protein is CASSLQGVSGYTF.

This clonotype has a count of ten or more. The CDR3 protein is CASSQEWLAGYNEQFF. The CDR3 bases are TGTGCCAGCAGCCAAGAATGGCTAGCGGGATACAATGAGCAGTTCTTC. The chain combines TRBV4-2 with TRBJ2-1; 9 bases are a match to TRBD2. Germline loops: CDR1 LGHNA, CDR2 YNFKEQ. This CDR3 is 16 amino acids long. V dropped 0 bases and J dropped 4; count of bases not matched to a gene: 4.